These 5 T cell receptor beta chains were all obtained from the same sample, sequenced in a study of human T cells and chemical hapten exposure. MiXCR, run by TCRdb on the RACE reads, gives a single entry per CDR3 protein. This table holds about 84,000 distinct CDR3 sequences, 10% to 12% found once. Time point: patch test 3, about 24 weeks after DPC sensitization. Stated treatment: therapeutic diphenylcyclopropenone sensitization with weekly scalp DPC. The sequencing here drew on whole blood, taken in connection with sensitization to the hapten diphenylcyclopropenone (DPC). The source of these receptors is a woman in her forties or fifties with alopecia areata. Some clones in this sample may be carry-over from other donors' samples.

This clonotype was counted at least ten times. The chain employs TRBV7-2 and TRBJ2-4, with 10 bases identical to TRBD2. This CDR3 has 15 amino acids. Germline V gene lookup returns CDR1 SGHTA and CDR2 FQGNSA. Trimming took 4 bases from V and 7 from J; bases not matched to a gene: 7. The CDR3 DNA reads TGTGCCAGCAGCTCCAGCGGGAGGGGGATTAACATTCAGTACTTC. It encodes CASSSSGRGINIQYF.

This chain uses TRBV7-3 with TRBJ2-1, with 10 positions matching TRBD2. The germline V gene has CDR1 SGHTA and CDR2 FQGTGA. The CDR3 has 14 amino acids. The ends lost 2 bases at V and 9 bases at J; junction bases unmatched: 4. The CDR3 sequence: CASSLLAGGGEQFF. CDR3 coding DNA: TGTGCCAGCAGCTTATTAGCGGGAGGCGGTGAGCAGTTCTTC. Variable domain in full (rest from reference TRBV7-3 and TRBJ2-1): GAGVSQTPSNKVTEKGKYVELRCDPISGHTALYWYRQSLGQGPEFLIYFQGTGAADDSGLPNDRFFAVRPEGSVSTLKIQRTERGDSAVYLCASSLLAGGGEQFFGPGTRLTVL.

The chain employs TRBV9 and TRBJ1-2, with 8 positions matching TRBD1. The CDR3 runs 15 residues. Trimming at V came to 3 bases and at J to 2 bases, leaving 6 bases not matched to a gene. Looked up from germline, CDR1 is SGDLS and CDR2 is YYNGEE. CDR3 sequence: CASSAGGQANYGYTF. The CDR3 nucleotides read TGTGCCAGCAGCGCAGGGGGACAGGCCAACTATGGCTACACCTTC. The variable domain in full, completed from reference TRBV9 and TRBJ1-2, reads DSGVTQTPKHLITATGQRVTLRCSPRSGDLSVYWYQQSLDQGLQFLIQYYNGEERAKGNILERFSAQQFPDLHSELNLSSLELGDSALYFCASSAGGQANYGYTFGSGTRLTVV.

In DNA, the CDR3 is TGTGCCTGGGGAAAACAGGGGAACGAGCAGTACTTC. This codes for CAWGKQGNEQYF. This sequence joins TRBV30 and TRBJ2-7, with TRBD1 matching over 7 bases. CDR1 is GTSNPN, CDR2 SVGIG, per germline (reference sequence). The CDR3 has 12 residues. J gave up 5 bases and V 5 bases, and 6 bases lay outside the gene matches.

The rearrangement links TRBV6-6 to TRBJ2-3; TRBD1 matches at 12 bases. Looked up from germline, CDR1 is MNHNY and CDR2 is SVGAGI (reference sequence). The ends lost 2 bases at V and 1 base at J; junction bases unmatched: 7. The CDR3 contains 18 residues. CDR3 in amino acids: CASSYPGTGGVGTDTQYF. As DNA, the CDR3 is TGTGCCAGCAGTTACCCCGGGACAGGGGGCGTGGGCACAGATACGCAGTATTTT.